What follows are 11 T cell receptor beta chains derived from one specimen sequenced in a study of T cells after yellow fever vaccination. TCRdb processed the 5' RACE reads anew with MiXCR; each CDR3 protein has one entry. The sample yields roughly 96,000 distinct CDR3 sequences, about 8.8% seen once. This material consisted of CD8+ T cells not binding an NS4B(214-222) dextramer, sorted from PBMCs, taken approximately 16 days after the first yellow fever vaccination. Source of these receptors: a young man who received the YFV17D yellow fever vaccine.

This clonotype was recorded a few times. The chain has TRBV12-3 or TRBV12-4 and TRBJ2-3; D remains unclear. V gave up 2 bases and J gave up 4 bases, with 7 bases separating them. CDR3 length: 13 residues. This CDR3 reads CASSLPDPDTQYF. The DNA of the CDR3 is TGTGCCAGCAGTTTACCAGATCCAGATACGCAGTATTTT.

The chain's CDR3 is CASSPGFPGFEAFF. As DNA, the CDR3 is TGCGCCAGCAGCCCGGGGTTTCCAGGGTTTGAAGCTTTCTTT. The chain employs TRBV4-1 and TRBJ1-1; D may be TRBD1 (5 bases). Trimming shortened V by 4 bases and J by 7 bases, and 16 bases separated the two germline ends. Germline assignment: CDR1 MGHRA and CDR2 YSYEKL. This CDR3 spans 14 amino acids.

This clonotype was counted ten times or more. The chain recombines TRBV4-2 with TRBJ2-3; D not certain. Trimming took 0 bases from V and 4 from J, leaving 20 bases between them. The CDR3 sequence is 18 residues long. Germline-derived CDR1 and CDR2 are LGHNA and YNFKEQ. The CDR3 loop reads CASSQDMWPQTAADTQYF. For the CDR3, the DNA is TGTGCCAGCAGCCAAGATATGTGGCCACAAACAGCCGCAGATACGCAGTATTTT.

This clonotype was observed at least ten times. The rearrangement links TRBV11-3 to TRBJ2-1; 7 bases line up with TRBD1. CDR3 length: 18 amino acids. CDR1 and CDR2 (germline): SGHNT, YENEEA. Germline trimming cut 1 base from V and 2 bases from J; bases unmatched to any gene: 11. The CDR3 DNA is TGTGCCAGCAGCTTAGGGTGGCAGGGGGTGTTAACCTACAATGAGCAGTTCTTC. Its protein is CASSLGWQGVLTYNEQFF.

This clonotype has only a few counts. The rearrangement uses TRBV12-5 and TRBJ2-2, with 9 bases aligning to TRBD1. The junction had 10 bases not matched to a gene; V was cut back by 6 bases and J by 8 bases. The CDR3 length is 15 residues. The germline gives CDR1 LGHNT, CDR2 FRNRAP. CDR3 DNA: TGTGCTAGTGGACTTTCTCGGACAGGGGAAGGGGAGCTGTTTTTT. Translated, it gives CASGLSRTGEGELFF.

The V and J genes are TRBV20-1 and TRBJ2-1, with 11 bases aligning to TRBD2. The trim removed 6 bases at V and 3 bases at J, leaving 1 base unmatched. The CDR3 spans 13 residues. Per germline, CDR1 DFQATT and CDR2 SNEGSKA (reference sequence). This chain's CDR3 is CSAGTSGYNEQFF. The CDR3 DNA sequence: TGCAGTGCCGGGACTAGCGGCTACAATGAGCAGTTCTTC.

The genes are TRBV7-9 and TRBJ2-3, with D possibly matching TRBD2 (6 bases). The germline gives CDR1 SEHNR, CDR2 FQNEAQ (reference sequence). Trimming pared 10 bases from V and 4 bases from J, leaving 12 bases between. This CDR3 contains 12 residues. In nucleotides, the CDR3 is TGTGCCACCCTGCGGGGCCCAGATACGCAGTATTTT. Translating gives CATLRGPDTQYF.

The chain combines TRBV5-6 with TRBJ2-2; maybe TRBD2 (6 bases). V lost 4 bases to trimming and J lost 1 base, with 23 bases between them. This CDR3 region has 19 residues. CDR1 is SGHDT, CDR2 YYEEEE, per germline. The CDR3 sequence is CASSLCGALPGGNTGELFF. CDR3 bases: TGTGCCAGCAGCCTTTGCGGTGCGCTTCCCGGGGGGAACACCGGGGAGCTGTTTTTT.

The chain is built from TRBV3-1 and TRBJ2-7, with D perhaps matching TRBD1 (5 bases). CDR3 length equals 14 residues. Trimming cost V 1 base and J 6 bases, with 13 bases left between them. Germline CDR1 is LGHDT and CDR2 is YNNKEL (reference sequence). CDR3 sequence reads: CASSQGAGPTEQYF. In nucleotides, the CDR3 is TGTGCCAGCAGCCAAGGGGCAGGGCCCACCGAGCAGTACTTC.

The chain is built from TRBV10-3 and TRBJ2-7; perhaps TRBD1 as D (6 bases). Trimming took off 6 bases at V and 3 bases at J, with 12 bases between the two ends. The CDR3 is made up of 13 amino acids. The V gene's germline CDR1 is ENHRY and CDR2 SYGVKD. CDR3: CAISRDIDYEQYV. Written as DNA, the CDR3 is TGTGCCATCAGCCGGGACATTGACTACGAGCAGTACGTC.

This sequence joins TRBV9 and TRBJ2-7, with a tentative D call TRBD2 (6 bases). V was clipped by 4 bases and J by 7 bases, with 15 bases between them. Germline V gives CDR1 SGDLS, CDR2 YYNGEE. This CDR3 is 13 amino acids long. CDR3 in amino acids: CASSTSGGTEQYF. The CDR3 DNA reads TGTGCCAGCAGCACCAGTGGAGGGACGGAGCAGTACTTC.